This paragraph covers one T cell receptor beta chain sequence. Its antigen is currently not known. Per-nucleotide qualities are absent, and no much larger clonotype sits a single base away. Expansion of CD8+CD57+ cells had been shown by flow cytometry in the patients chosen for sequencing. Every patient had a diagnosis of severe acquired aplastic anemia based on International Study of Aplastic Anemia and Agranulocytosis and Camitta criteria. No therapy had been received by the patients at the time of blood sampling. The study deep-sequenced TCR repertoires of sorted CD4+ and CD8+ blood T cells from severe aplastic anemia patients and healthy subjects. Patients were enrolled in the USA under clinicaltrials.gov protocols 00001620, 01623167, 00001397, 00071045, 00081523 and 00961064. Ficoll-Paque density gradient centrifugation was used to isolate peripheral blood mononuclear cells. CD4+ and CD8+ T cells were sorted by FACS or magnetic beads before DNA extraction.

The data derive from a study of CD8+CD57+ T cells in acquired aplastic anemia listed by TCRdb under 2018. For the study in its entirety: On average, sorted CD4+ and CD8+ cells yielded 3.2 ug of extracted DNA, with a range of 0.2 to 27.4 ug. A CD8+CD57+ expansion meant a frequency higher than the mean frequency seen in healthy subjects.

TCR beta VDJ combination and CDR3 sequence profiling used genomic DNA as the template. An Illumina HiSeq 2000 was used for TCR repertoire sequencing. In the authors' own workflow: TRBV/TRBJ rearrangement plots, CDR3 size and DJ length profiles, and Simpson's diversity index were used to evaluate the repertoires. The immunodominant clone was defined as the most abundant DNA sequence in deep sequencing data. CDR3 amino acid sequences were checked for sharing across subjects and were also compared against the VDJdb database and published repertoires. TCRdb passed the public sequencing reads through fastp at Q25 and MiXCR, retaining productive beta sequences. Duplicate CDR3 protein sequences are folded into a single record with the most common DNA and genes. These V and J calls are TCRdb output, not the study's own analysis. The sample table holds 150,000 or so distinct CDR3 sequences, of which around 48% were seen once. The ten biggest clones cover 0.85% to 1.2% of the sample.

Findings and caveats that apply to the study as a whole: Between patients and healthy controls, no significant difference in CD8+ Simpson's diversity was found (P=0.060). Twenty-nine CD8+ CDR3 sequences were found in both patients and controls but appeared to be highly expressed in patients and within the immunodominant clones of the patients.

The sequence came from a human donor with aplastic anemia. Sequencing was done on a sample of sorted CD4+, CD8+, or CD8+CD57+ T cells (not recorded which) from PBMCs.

In nucleotide form, the sequence is TGTGCCAGCAGCTTGGTGGTGCGGCCATCAAATCAGCCCCAGCATTTT. This translates into CASSLVVRPSNQPQHF. The V and J segments used are TRBV5-6 and TRBJ1-5, with the D gene not clear enough to name. Trimming removed 0 bases from V and 4 bases from J, leaving 14 bases between the germline ends. The CDR3 goes from the cysteine to the phenylalanine over 16 residues. Left in the record is the CDR3 DNA by itself, 48 bases read in frame from the first base. CDR1 and CDR2, per the germline V gene, are SGHDT and YYEEEE.